Listed here is a single T cell receptor beta chain. The repertoire was sequenced with immunoSEQ multiplex PCR; TCRdb's copy has only in-frame clones and lacks some. The sample includes 85,000 to 100,000 clones, around 88% of them seen just once. Trimming removed 2 bases from V and 5 bases from J, with 13 bases in between. This CDR3 comprises 14 residues. Germline CDR1 SGHNT, CDR2 YYREEE (reference sequence). This record belongs to a study of radiation and T cells in renal cell carcinoma. Time point reported: baseline pretreatment blood. Treatment here: 15 Gy SBRT to primary tumor, nephrectomy 4 weeks later.

This specimen consisted of blood, obtained from a patient whose treatment included radiotherapy and nephrectomy. The chain carries TRBV5-4 and TRBJ2-5; no clear D. This TCR derives from a man in his fifties or sixties with renal cell carcinoma. DNA of the CDR3: TGTGCCAGCAGCTTAAACACGGCTGCCGAGACCCAGTACTTC. Its translation: CASSLNTAAETQYF.